The 24 T cell receptor beta chains given below trace back to one sample, sequenced in a study of blood T cell repertoires in COVID-19. Profiled with immunoSEQ multiplex PCR; TCRdb holds only in-frame clones, not every one. This repertoire shows about 100,000 clones, 70% to 90% found once; its top ten account for 13%. The sequenced material came from peripheral blood. Every receptor here comes from a man aged 50-60 years with active or convalescent COVID-19.

The table lists this clone with a few counts. This chain links TRBV12-3 or TRBV12-4 with TRBJ2-3; TRBD1 might be the D (5 bases). The ends were cut back, 6 bases at V and 7 bases at J, with 8 bases in the middle. The CDR3 is 11 amino acids. The CDR3 DNA reads TGTGCCAGCAGCTGGACAAATACGCAGTATTTT. Translation: CASSWTNTQYF.

The V and J genes are TRBV27 and TRBJ2-7; 8 nucleotides align to TRBD1. The germline V gene encodes CDR1 MNHEY and CDR2 SMNVEV (reference sequence). The CDR3 contains 15 residues. J was trimmed by 4 bases and V by 4 bases; bases with no gene match: 9. For the CDR3, the DNA is TGTGCCAGCAGTTCACGGAGGACAGGGAGTTACGAGCAGTACTTC. Translation gives CASSSRRTGSYEQYF.

The chain combines TRBV7-3 with TRBJ2-2, with D possibly being TRBD2 (6 bases). V was pared by 1 base and J by 1 base, with 10 bases between. Germline loops: CDR1 SGHTA, CDR2 FQGTGA. This CDR3 spans 16 amino acids. Here the CDR3 DNA reads TGTGCCAGCAGCTTAAGTCGAGCGGGGAACACCGGGGAGCTGTTTTTT. Residues: CASSLSRAGNTGELFF.

The CDR3 here is CASFPAGRSSYEQYF. DNA for the CDR3: TGTGCCAGCTTCCCAGCGGGAAGGAGCTCCTACGAGCAGTACTTC. The V call is TRBV5-4, the J call TRBJ2-7, with 7 bases matching TRBD2. CDR1 SGHNT and CDR2 YYREEE come from the germline V gene (reference sequence). V shed 7 bases and J 0 bases; nucleotides not matched to a gene: 10. The CDR3 is made up of 15 amino acids.

The rearrangement uses TRBV24-1 and TRBJ2-1, with TRBD2 identical over 14 bases. V shed 9 bases and J 10 bases; nucleotides not matched to a gene: 4. Germline CDR1 is KGHDR and CDR2 is SFDVKD. The CDR3 extends over 13 amino acids. CDR3 nucleotide sequence: TGTGCCACCGGGACTAGCGGGAGTGGGGAGCAGTTCTTC. It encodes CATGTSGSGEQFF.

This clone turned up a few times. V is TRBV9 and J is TRBJ2-7; D gene uncertain. The CDR3 runs 13 residues. The V end was cut by 0 bases, the J end by 6 bases, with 10 bases between. The germline gives CDR1 SGDLS, CDR2 YYNGEE. The CDR3 here is CASSVVELSEQYF. The CDR3 nucleotides are TGTGCCAGCAGCGTAGTCGAGTTGTCCGAGCAGTACTTC.

This clone has only a few counts. The V gene is TRBV6-5, the J gene TRBJ1-1; D might be TRBD1 (5 bases). V lost 8 bases, J lost 0 bases, and 16 bases lay in between. This CDR3 has 15 residues. Germline V gene sequence: CDR1 MNHEY, CDR2 SVGAGI. This chain's CDR3 is CASGSSRGMNTEAFF. The CDR3 DNA reads as TGTGCCAGCGGTTCTTCTCGGGGGATGAACACTGAAGCTTTCTTT.

V usage is TRBV4-2 and J usage is TRBJ2-1; 10 bases align to TRBD2. Trimming at V came to 2 bases and at J to 12 bases, leaving 10 bases not matched to a gene. Per germline, CDR1 LGHNA and CDR2 YNFKEQ. The CDR3 has 15 amino acids. In DNA form, the CDR3 reads TGTGCCAGCAGCCAACCGGGACTAGCGACCGGACCGCAGTTCTTC. Protein product: CASSQPGLATGPQFF.

V usage is TRBV24-1 and J usage is TRBJ2-7; D is possibly TRBD1 (6 bases). The CDR3 contains 16 residues. The germline V and J ends were trimmed by 3 bases and 5 bases, with 19 bases remaining between them. The V gene's germline CDR1 is KGHDR and CDR2 SFDVKD. The CDR3 loop is CATSDGAGARIDEQYF. DNA for the CDR3: TGTGCCACCAGTGATGGGGCAGGGGCCCGTATAGACGAGCAGTACTTC.

The chain is built from TRBV24-1 and TRBJ1-1; D perhaps matches TRBD1 (5 bases). V was clipped by 3 bases and J by 4 bases, with 17 bases between them. This CDR3 has 16 residues. The V gene's germline CDR1 is KGHDR and CDR2 SFDVKD. The CDR3 DNA sequence: TGTGCCACCAGTGATACGAGAGAACGGGGGGGCACTGAAGCTTTCTTT. Amino acids: CATSDTRERGGTEAFF.

This chain joins TRBV4-1 and TRBJ2-7, with TRBD2 matching over 14 bases. V lost 3 bases and J lost 10; bases outside the gene matches: 11. Germline loops: CDR1 MGHRA, CDR2 YSYEKL. The CDR3 is made up of 16 amino acids. The CDR3 sequence is CASSQQSGTSGSSQYF. In DNA form, the CDR3 reads TGCGCCAGCAGCCAGCAATCCGGGACTAGCGGGAGCTCCCAGTACTTC.

This chain links TRBV29-1 with TRBJ2-7; the match to TRBD2 covers 13 bases. Trimming took 4 bases from V and 5 from J; bases not matched to a gene: 14. Per the germline V gene, CDR1 is SQVTM and CDR2 is ANQGSEA. The CDR3 has 17 residues. For the CDR3, the DNA is TGCAGCGTTGTTGGACTAGCGGGAGAGGTATTCGGGAACGAGCAGTACTTC. It is translated as CSVVGLAGEVFGNEQYF.

The chain combines TRBV6-1 with TRBJ2-6, with a possible D match to TRBD1 (6 bases). CDR1 is MNHNS, CDR2 SASEGT, per germline. The CDR3 extends over 15 amino acids. V was shortened by 6 bases and J by 1 base, with 10 bases between the two germline ends. CDR3 DNA: TGTGCCAGCAGCCTAACAGGGTCTGGGGCCAACGTCCTGACTTTC. It is translated as CASSLTGSGANVLTF.

V and J are TRBV3-1 (or the pseudogene TRBV3-2) and TRBJ2-3; 12 nucleotides agree with TRBD2. The J segment lost 3 bases and the V segment lost 4 bases, leaving 5 bases of the junction unmatched. Germline V gene data show CDR1 as LGHDT and CDR2 as YNNKEL (reference sequence). This CDR3 spans 16 amino acids. The CDR3 nucleotides are TGTGCCAGCAGCCCACGACTAGCGGGAGAAACAGATACGCAGTATTTT. This translates into CASSPRLAGETDTQYF.

The rearrangement joins TRBV5-1 to TRBJ1-2; D perhaps matches TRBD1 (6 bases). The CDR3 runs to 13 residues. The V end lost 3 bases, the J end lost 2 bases, and 8 bases lay between the germline ends. CDR1 is SGHRS, CDR2 YFSETQ, per germline. This chain's CDR3 is CASSSRGNYGYTF. DNA for the CDR3: TGCGCCAGCAGCTCCAGGGGAAACTATGGCTACACCTTC.

V usage is TRBV24-1 and J usage is TRBJ2-3; 8 bases map to TRBD2. This CDR3 has 17 residues. CDR1 and CDR2 from the germline V gene are KGHDR and SFDVKD. The V and J ends lost 4 bases and 2 bases, in that order; junction bases with no gene match: 10. This CDR3 reads CATSDPTSGTNTDTQYF. The CDR3 DNA reads as TGTGCCACCAGTGACCCTACTAGCGGAACTAACACAGATACGCAGTATTTT.

This rearrangement joins TRBV6-5 to TRBJ2-7; 8 bases align to TRBD2. V shed 4 bases, J shed 4 bases, and the junction held 3 bases outside the gene matches. Per germline, CDR1 MNHEY and CDR2 SVGAGI. The CDR3 is 13 residues long. For the CDR3, the DNA is TGTGCCAGCAGTTCACTAGCGGTGTACGAGCAGTACTTC. Protein: CASSSLAVYEQYF.

The V call is TRBV3-1 (or the pseudogene TRBV3-2), the J call TRBJ2-2; D possibly corresponds to TRBD1 (6 bases). V gave up 4 bases and J gave up 5 bases, with 8 bases separating them. Germline CDR1 reads LGHDT; CDR2 reads YNNKEL (reference sequence). The CDR3 runs 13 residues. The CDR3 sequence is CASSLGQTGELFF. In DNA form, the CDR3 reads TGTGCCAGCAGCCTCGGACAGACCGGGGAGCTGTTTTTT.

The chain combines TRBV5-1 with TRBJ1-4; 7 bases fit TRBD1. This CDR3 has 15 amino acids. CDR1 SGHRS and CDR2 YFSETQ come from the germline V gene. V lost 3 bases, J lost 4 bases, and 6 bases stayed unmatched. Here the CDR3 DNA reads TGCGCCAGCAGCTCCCGGGACAGAGTTAATGAAAAACTGTTTTTT. The encoded protein is CASSSRDRVNEKLFF.

V and J are TRBV5-1 and TRBJ2-5, with 8 bases lining up with TRBD2. The CDR3 consists of 17 residues. Unmatched junction bases numbered 12, after V lost 0 bases and J lost 5 bases. CDR1 SGHRS and CDR2 YFSETQ come from the germline V gene. CDR3 bases: TGCGCCAGCAGCTTGGGGGCGGACGGCGGGAGGTGGGAGACCCAGTACTTC. This gives the protein CASSLGADGGRWETQYF.

The J gene is TRBJ2-3, the V gene TRBV5-1, with TRBD2 matching over 9 bases. V lost 0 bases and J lost 2; bases outside the gene matches: 1. This CDR3 has 15 amino acids. CDR1 and CDR2 (germline): SGHRS, YFSETQ. CDR3 sequence reads: CASSLGLADTDTQYF. The CDR3 DNA sequence: TGCGCCAGCAGCTTGGGACTAGCGGACACAGATACGCAGTATTTT.

The rearrangement links TRBV3-1 (or the pseudogene TRBV3-2) to TRBJ2-1, with 8 positions matching TRBD1. This CDR3 has 12 amino acids. Germline assignment: CDR1 LGHDT and CDR2 YNNKEL (reference sequence). V lost 1 base and J lost 10; bases outside the gene matches: 0. The CDR3: CASSQAGGEQFF. The CDR3 DNA reads TGTGCCAGCAGCCAAGCAGGGGGCGAGCAGTTCTTC.

This chain links TRBV4-2 with TRBJ1-4, with D possibly being TRBD1 (5 bases). The CDR3 spans 16 residues. Per the germline V gene, CDR1 is LGHNA and CDR2 is YNFKEQ. V was clipped by 0 bases and J by 7 bases, with 15 bases between them. CDR3 in amino acids: CASSQDRPGSGEKLFF. The CDR3 coding sequence is TGTGCCAGCAGCCAAGATCGGCCAGGGTCGGGTGAAAAACTGTTTTTT.

V and J are TRBV6-5 and TRBJ2-7; D unclear. CDR1 MNHEY and CDR2 SVGAGI come from the germline V gene. The CDR3 runs to 12 residues. The V end lost 6 bases, the J end lost 3 bases, and 9 bases lay between the germline ends. CDR3 sequence (DNA): TGTGCCAGCAGCAATAGAGTCTACGAGCAGTACTTC. Amino acid sequence: CASSNRVYEQYF.